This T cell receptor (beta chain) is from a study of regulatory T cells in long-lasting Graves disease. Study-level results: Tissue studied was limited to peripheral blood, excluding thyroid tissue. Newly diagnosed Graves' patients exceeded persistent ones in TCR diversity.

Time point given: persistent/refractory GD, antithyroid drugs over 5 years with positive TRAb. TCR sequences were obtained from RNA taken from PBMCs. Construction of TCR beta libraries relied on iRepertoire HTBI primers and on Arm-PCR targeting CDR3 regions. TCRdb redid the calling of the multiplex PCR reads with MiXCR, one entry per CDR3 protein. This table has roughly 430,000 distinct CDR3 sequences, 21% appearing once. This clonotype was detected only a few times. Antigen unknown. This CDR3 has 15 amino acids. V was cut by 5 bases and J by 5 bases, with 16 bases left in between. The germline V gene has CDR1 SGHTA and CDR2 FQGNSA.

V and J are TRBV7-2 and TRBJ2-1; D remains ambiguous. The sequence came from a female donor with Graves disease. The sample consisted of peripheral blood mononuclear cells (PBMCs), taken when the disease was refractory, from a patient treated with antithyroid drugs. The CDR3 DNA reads TGTGCCAGCAGCCTGGACGGCAACAAACACAATGAGCAGTTCTTC. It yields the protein CASSLDGNKHNEQFF.